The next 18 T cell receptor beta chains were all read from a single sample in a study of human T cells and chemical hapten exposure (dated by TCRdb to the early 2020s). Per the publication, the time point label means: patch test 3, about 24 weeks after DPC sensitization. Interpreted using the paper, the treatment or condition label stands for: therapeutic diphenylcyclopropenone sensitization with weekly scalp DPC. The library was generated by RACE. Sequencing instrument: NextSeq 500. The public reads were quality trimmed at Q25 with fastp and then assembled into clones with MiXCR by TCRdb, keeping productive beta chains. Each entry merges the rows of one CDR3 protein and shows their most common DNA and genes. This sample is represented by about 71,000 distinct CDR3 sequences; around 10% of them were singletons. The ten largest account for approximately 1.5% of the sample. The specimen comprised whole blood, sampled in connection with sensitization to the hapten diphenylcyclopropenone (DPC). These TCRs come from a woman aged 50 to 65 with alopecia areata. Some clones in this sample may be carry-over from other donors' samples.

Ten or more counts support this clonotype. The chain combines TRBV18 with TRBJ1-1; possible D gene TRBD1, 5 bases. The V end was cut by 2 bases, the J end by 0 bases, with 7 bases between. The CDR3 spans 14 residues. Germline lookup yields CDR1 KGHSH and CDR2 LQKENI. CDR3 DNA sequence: TGTGCCAGCTCACCAGCAGGGATGAACACTGAAGCTTTCTTT. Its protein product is CASSPAGMNTEAFF.

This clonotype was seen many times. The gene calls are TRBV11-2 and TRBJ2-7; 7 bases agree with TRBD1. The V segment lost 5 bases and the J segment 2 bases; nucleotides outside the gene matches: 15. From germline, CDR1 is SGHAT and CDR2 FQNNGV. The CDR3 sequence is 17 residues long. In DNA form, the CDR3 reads TGTGCCAGCAGCCCCAGACAGGGACAGCCTCTTACCTACGAGCAGTACTTC. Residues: CASSPRQGQPLTYEQYF.

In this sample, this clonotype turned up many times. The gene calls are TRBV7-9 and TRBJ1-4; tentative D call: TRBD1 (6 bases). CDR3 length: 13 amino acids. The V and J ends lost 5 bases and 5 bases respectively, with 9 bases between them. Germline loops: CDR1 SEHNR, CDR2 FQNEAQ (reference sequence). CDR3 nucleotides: TGTGCCAGCAGCATACAGGGAAATGAAAAACTGTTTTTT. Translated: CASSIQGNEKLFF.

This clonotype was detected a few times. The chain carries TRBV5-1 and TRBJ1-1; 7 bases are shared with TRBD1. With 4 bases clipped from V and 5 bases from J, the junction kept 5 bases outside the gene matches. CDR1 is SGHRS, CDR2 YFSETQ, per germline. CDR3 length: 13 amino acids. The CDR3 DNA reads TGCGCCAGCAGCGGTCAGGGGGAGACTGAAGCTTTCTTT. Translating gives CASSGQGETEAFF.

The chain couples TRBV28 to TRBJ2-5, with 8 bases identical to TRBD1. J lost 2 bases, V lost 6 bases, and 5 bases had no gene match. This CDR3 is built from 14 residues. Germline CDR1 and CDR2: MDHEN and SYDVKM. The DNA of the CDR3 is TGTGCCAGCAGGCCACAGGGGGGACAAGAGACCCAGTACTTC. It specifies CASRPQGGQETQYF.

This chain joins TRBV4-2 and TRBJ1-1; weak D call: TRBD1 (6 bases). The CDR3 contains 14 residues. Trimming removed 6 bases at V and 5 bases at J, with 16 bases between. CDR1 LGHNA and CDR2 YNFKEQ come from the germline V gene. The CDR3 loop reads CASRIDRQETEAFF. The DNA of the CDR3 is TGTGCCAGCAGAATAGACAGGCAGGAGACTGAAGCTTTCTTT.

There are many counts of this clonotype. CDR3 residues: CASRPDPFDTANEQFF. The CDR3 DNA sequence: TGCGCCAGCCGACCGGACCCGTTCGACACCGCCAATGAGCAGTTCTTC. The J gene is TRBJ2-1, the V gene TRBV10-2; no clear D gene. V lost 8 bases and J 6 bases, leaving 23 bases between the germline ends. The CDR3 covers 16 residues. Germline V gene data show CDR1 as WSHSY and CDR2 as SAAADI.

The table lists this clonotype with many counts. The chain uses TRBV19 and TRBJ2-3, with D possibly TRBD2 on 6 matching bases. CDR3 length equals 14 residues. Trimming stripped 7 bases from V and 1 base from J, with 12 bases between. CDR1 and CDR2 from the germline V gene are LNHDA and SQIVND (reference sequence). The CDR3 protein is CASTSRGGTDTQYF. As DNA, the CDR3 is TGTGCCAGTACCTCCCGCGGGGGCACAGATACGCAGTATTTT.

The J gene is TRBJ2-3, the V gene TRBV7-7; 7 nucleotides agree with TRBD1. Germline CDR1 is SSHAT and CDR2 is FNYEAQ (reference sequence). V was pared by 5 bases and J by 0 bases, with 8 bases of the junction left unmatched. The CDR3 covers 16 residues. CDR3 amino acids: CASSIGTAPSTDTQYF. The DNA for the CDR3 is TGTGCCAGCAGCATCGGGACAGCCCCTAGCACAGATACGCAGTATTTT.

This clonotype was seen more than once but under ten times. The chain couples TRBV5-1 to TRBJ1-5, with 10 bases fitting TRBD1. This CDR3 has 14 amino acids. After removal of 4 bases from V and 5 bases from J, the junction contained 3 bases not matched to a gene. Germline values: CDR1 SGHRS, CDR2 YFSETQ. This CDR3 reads CASSTGTGDQPQHF. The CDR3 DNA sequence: TGCGCCAGCAGCACCGGGACAGGGGATCAGCCCCAGCATTTT.

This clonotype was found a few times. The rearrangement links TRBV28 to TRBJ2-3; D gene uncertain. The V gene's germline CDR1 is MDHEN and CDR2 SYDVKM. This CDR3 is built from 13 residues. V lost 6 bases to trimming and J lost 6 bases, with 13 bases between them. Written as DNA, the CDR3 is TGTGCCAGCAGACCCCGGGCCCAGGATACGCAGTATTTT. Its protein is CASRPRAQDTQYF.

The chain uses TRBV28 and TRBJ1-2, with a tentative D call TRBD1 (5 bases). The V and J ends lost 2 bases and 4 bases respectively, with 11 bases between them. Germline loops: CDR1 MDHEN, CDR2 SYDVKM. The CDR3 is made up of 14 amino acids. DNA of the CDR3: TGTGCCAGCAGTTTAAGCGGGGCGGGCTATGGCTACACCTTC. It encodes CASSLSGAGYGYTF.

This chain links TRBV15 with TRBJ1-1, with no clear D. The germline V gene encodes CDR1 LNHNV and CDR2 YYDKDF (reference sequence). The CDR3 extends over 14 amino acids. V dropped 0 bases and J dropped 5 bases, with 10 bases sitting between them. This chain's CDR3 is CATSRDPLGTEAFF. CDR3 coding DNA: TGTGCCACCAGCAGAGATCCGTTGGGGACTGAAGCTTTCTTT. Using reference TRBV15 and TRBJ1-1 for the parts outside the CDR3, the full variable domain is DAMVIQNPRYQVTQFGKPVTLSCSQTLNHNVMYWYQQKSSQAPKLLFHYYDKDFNNEADTPDNFQSRRPNTSFCFLDIRSPGLGDTAMYLCATSRDPLGTEAFFGQGTRLTVV.

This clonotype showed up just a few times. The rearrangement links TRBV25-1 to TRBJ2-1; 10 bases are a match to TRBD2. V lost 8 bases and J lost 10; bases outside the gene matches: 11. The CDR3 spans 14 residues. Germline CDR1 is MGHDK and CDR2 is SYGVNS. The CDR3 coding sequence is TGTGCCAGCCAGACAGCGGGAGGGCCGGGCGAGCAGTTCTTC. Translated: CASQTAGGPGEQFF.

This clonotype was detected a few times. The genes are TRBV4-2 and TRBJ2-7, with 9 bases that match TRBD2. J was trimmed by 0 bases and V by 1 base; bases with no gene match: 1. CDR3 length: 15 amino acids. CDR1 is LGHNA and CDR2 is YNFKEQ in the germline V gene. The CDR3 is CASSQGLADSYEQYF. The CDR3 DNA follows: TGTGCCAGCAGCCAAGGACTAGCGGACTCCTACGAGCAGTACTTC.

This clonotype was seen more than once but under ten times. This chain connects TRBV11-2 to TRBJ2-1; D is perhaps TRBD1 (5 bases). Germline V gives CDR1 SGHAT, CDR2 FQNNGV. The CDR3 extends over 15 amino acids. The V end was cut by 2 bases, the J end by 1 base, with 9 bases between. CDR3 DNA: TGTGCCAGCAGCTTATCTACAGGATCCTACAATGAGCAGTTCTTC. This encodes CASSLSTGSYNEQFF.

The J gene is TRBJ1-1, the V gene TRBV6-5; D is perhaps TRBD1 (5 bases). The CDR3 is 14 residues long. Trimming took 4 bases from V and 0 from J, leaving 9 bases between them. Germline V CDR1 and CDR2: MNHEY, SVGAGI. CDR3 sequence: CASSSPGLNTEAFF. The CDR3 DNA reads TGTGCCAGCAGTTCTCCAGGGTTGAACACTGAAGCTTTCTTT.

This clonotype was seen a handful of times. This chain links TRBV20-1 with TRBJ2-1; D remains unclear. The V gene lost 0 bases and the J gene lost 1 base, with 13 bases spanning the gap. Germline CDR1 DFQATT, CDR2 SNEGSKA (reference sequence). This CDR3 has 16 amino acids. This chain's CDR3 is CSARDLGLHSYNEQFF. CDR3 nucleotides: TGCAGTGCTAGAGATTTGGGTTTGCATTCCTACAATGAGCAGTTCTTC.